Presented here are 14 T cell receptor beta chains from one specimen sequenced in a study of technical replicates of blood from a few donors. Sequencing was performed with immunoSEQ multiplex PCR; in TCRdb, only in-frame clones are kept and a portion is missing. Of under 90,000 clones listed, 93% are singletons. Sample: T cells isolated from PBMCs. The origin of the receptors is a human donor in good health.

The chain is built from TRBV9 and TRBJ1-4; D uncertain. Per the germline V gene, CDR1 is SGDLS and CDR2 is YYNGEE. The CDR3 length is 15 residues. Trimming removed 3 bases at V and 4 bases at J, with 13 bases between. The CDR3: CASSGAGLLNEKLFF. The CDR3, as DNA: TGTGCCAGCAGCGGGGCAGGACTTCTTAATGAAAAACTGTTTTTT. The full variable domain, with the rest looked up from reference TRBV9 and TRBJ1-4, is DSGVTQTPKHLITATGQRVTLRCSPRSGDLSVYWYQQSLDQGLQFLIQYYNGEERAKGNILERFSAQQFPDLHSELNLSSLELGDSALYFCASSGAGLLNEKLFFGSGTQLSVL.

The rearrangement joins TRBV28 to TRBJ1-1, with a possible D match to TRBD1 (5 bases). The CDR3 extends over 16 amino acids. V lost 6 bases, J lost 1 base, and 18 bases lay in between. Looked up from germline, CDR1 is MDHEN and CDR2 is SYDVKM. The CDR3, as DNA: TGTGCCAGCAGCTACTACAGCGGGGGTAAGAACACTGAAGCTTTCTTT. This encodes CASSYYSGGKNTEAFF.

V is TRBV30 and J is TRBJ2-5, with 7 bases lining up with TRBD2. V lost 2 bases and J lost 3; bases outside the gene matches: 6. Germline CDR1 reads GTSNPN; CDR2 reads SVGIG (reference sequence). The CDR3 is 14 residues long. CDR3 sequence reads: CAWSFGRGKETQYF. The CDR3 DNA follows: TGTGCCTGGAGTTTCGGGCGGGGGAAAGAGACCCAGTACTTC.

The gene calls are TRBV5-6 and TRBJ2-2; 8 nucleotides line up with TRBD1. CDR3 length equals 19 residues. The junction had 11 bases not matched to a gene; V was cut back by 1 base and J by 0 bases. Germline values: CDR1 SGHDT, CDR2 YYEEEE. In DNA, the CDR3 is TGTGCCAGCAGCTTGCGGGGACCATGGACAGGGCCGAACACCGGGGAGCTGTTTTTT. This codes for CASSLRGPWTGPNTGELFF.

The chain has TRBV10-1 and TRBJ1-1; 11 bases agree with TRBD1. The CDR3 sequence is 12 residues long. Germline V lookup: CDR1 WNHNN, CDR2 SYGVQD (reference sequence). After removal of 8 bases from V and 12 bases from J, the junction contained 8 bases not matched to a gene. CDR3 in amino acids: CASARDRGEPFF. As DNA, the CDR3 is TGCGCCAGCGCGAGGGACAGGGGGGAACCTTTCTTT.

The chain uses TRBV28 and TRBJ1-2; tentatively, D is TRBD1 (6 bases). The V and J ends lost 6 bases and 0 bases respectively, with 26 bases between them. Germline V gives CDR1 MDHEN, CDR2 SYDVKM. The CDR3 contains 19 residues. The CDR3 DNA follows: TGTGCCAGCAGCCACCGATCAACGGGCAGGGGACGAACTAACTATGGCTACACCTTC. It encodes CASSHRSTGRGRTNYGYTF.

This chain joins TRBV27 and TRBJ2-1, with 9 bases lining up with TRBD1. The V gene end was trimmed by 4 bases and the J gene end by 1 base; junction bases not matched to a gene: 17. The CDR3 has 20 residues. The V gene's germline CDR1 is MNHEY and CDR2 SMNVEV (reference sequence). CDR3 amino acids: CASSSSFAGTGRVSYNEQFF. In nucleotides, the CDR3 is TGTGCCAGCAGTTCCTCCTTCGCCGGGACAGGGCGGGTATCCTACAATGAGCAGTTCTTC.

The gene calls are TRBV6-6 and TRBJ2-1, with 9 bases fitting TRBD2. The CDR3 totals 15 residues. V shed 6 bases, J shed 6 bases, and the junction held 9 bases outside the gene matches. Germline V gives CDR1 MNHNY, CDR2 SVGAGI (reference sequence). The CDR3: CASSNLGLAPNEQFF. The CDR3 DNA reads TGTGCCAGCAGCAATTTGGGACTAGCCCCCAATGAGCAGTTCTTC.

This clone has a single count. This chain connects TRBV6-5 to TRBJ2-4; 8 nucleotides line up with TRBD2. With 11 bases clipped from V and 2 bases from J, the junction kept 5 bases outside the gene matches. Germline-derived CDR1 and CDR2 are MNHEY and SVGAGI. The CDR3 length is 13 residues. The CDR3 bases are TGTGCCGTACGGGAGGGAACCAAAAACATTCAGTACTTC. It specifies CAVREGTKNIQYF.

This chain joins TRBV27 and TRBJ2-2, with D possibly matching TRBD2 (6 bases). The CDR3 runs 14 residues. The V end was cut by 6 bases, the J end by 6 bases, with 14 bases between. Germline V gene sequence: CDR1 MNHEY, CDR2 SMNVEV (reference sequence). CDR3 region: CASRESGRPGELFF. The CDR3 coding sequence is TGTGCCAGCAGGGAATCGGGGAGGCCCGGGGAGCTGTTTTTT.

The CDR3 reads CASSLRTIHYEQYF. Here the CDR3 DNA reads TGTGCCAGCAGTTTACGGACTATCCACTACGAGCAGTACTTC. The chain recombines TRBV28 with TRBJ2-7; the D gene is possibly TRBD2 (6 bases). From germline, CDR1 is MDHEN and CDR2 SYDVKM. The CDR3 is 14 residues long. V shed 2 bases and J shed 3 bases, with 11 bases lying between them.

The chain has TRBV9 and TRBJ2-1; weak D call: TRBD2 (5 bases). The CDR3 covers 16 residues. Between the trimmed V and J ends, which lost 6 bases and 3 bases, there was a span of 19 bases. Germline CDR1 is SGDLS and CDR2 is YYNGEE. The chain's CDR3 is CASTPPRAGLYNEQFF. The CDR3 region has the DNA TGTGCCAGCACCCCCCCTCGGGCGGGTCTCTACAATGAGCAGTTCTTC.

CDR3 DNA: TGCGCCAGCAGCATTGGACAGGCAGCAGATACGCAGTATTTT. Translating it yields CASSIGQAADTQYF. This chain links TRBV5-1 with TRBJ2-3; TRBD1 matches 7 bases. Germline CDR1 SGHRS, CDR2 YFSETQ. This CDR3 comprises 14 residues. The V and J ends lost 4 bases and 4 bases, in that order; junction bases with no gene match: 6. The full variable domain, with the rest looked up from reference TRBV5-1 and TRBJ2-3, is KAGVTQTPRYLIKTRGQQVTLSCSPISGHRSVSWYQQTPGQGLQFLFEYFSETQRNKGNFPGRFSGRQFSNSRSEMNVSTLELGDSALYLCASSIGQAADTQYFGPGTRLTVL.

This chain links TRBV9 with TRBJ1-1; 7 nucleotides align to TRBD1. Germline assignment: CDR1 SGDLS and CDR2 YYNGEE. V lost 4 bases to trimming and J lost 4 bases; unmatched junction nucleotides: 7. This CDR3 spans 14 amino acids. The DNA for the CDR3 is TGTGCCAGCAGCCCAGGACAGGTGATCACTGAAGCTTTCTTT. It specifies CASSPGQVITEAFF.